One sample yielded the 31 T cell receptor beta chains listed below, sequenced in a study of blood T cell repertoires in COVID-19. Method: immunoSEQ multiplex PCR; TCRdb's copy keeps in-frame clones and lacks some. The sample includes roughly 380,000 clones, about nine tenths seen only once; the top ten take roughly 1.6%. Sequences were obtained from peripheral blood. These receptors all come from a woman aged 40 to 50 with COVID-19, enrolled during active disease.

V is TRBV30 and J is TRBJ2-1; D ambiguous. V lost 0 bases and J 5 bases, leaving 8 bases between the germline ends. Germline V gene lookup returns CDR1 GTSNPN and CDR2 SVGIG (reference sequence). The CDR3 consists of 13 residues. This CDR3 is CAWSVQFNNEQFF. The CDR3 DNA is TGTGCCTGGAGTGTACAATTTAACAATGAGCAGTTCTTC.

The sample holds one count of this clone. This sequence joins TRBV4-3 and TRBJ1-2; 10 bases line up with TRBD1. Trimming at V came to 3 bases and at J to 8 bases, leaving 15 bases not matched to a gene. The V gene's germline CDR1 is LGHNA and CDR2 YSLEER. The CDR3 totals 17 residues. The CDR3 bases are TGCGCCAGCAGCCAGACACTGGGCGGGACAGGGGTTCGCGGCTACACCTTC. This translates into CASSQTLGGTGVRGYTF.

The V gene is TRBV5-1, the J gene TRBJ1-2; 8 nucleotides agree with TRBD1. Germline values: CDR1 SGHRS, CDR2 YFSETQ. The trim removed 3 bases at V and 4 bases at J, leaving 5 bases unmatched. This CDR3 is 14 amino acids long. CDR3 coding DNA: TGCGCCAGCAGCTACGGGACAGGCTTCTATGGCTACACCTTC. It codes for CASSYGTGFYGYTF.

The chain joins TRBV7-3 to TRBJ2-3, with 8 bases aligning to TRBD1. CDR3 length: 16 residues. J gave up 0 bases and V 5 bases, and 7 bases lay outside the gene matches. In germline, CDR1 is SGHTA, CDR2 FQGTGA. The CDR3 DNA reads as TGTGCCAGCAGCACCCAGGGGGCACCTAGCACAGATACGCAGTATTTT. It encodes CASSTQGAPSTDTQYF.

This chain uses TRBV19 with TRBJ1-3, with D hard to call. Deletions cut 3 bases from V and 0 bases from J, with 9 bases between. Per the germline V gene, CDR1 is LNHDA and CDR2 is SQIVND (reference sequence). The CDR3 contains 15 residues. In nucleotides, the CDR3 is TGTGCCAGTAGTATGGCGGTCCTCTCTGGAAACACCATATATTTT. Amino acids: CASSMAVLSGNTIYF.

V usage is TRBV6-5 and J usage is TRBJ2-7; 10 positions match TRBD1. The CDR3 is 16 residues long. Germline-derived CDR1 and CDR2 are MNHEY and SVGAGI. Trimming cost V 0 bases and J 6 bases; bases outside gene matches: 8. CDR3 bases: TGTGCCAGCAGTTACTCGGGCATTGGACAGGGGGTCGAGCAGTACTTC. Its protein is CASSYSGIGQGVEQYF.

The rearrangement links TRBV7-8 to TRBJ2-5, with 8 bases aligning to TRBD2. The J segment lost 7 bases and the V segment lost 4 bases, leaving 5 bases of the junction unmatched. This CDR3 has 13 amino acids. The V gene's germline CDR1 is SGHVS and CDR2 FQNEAQ. CDR3 loop: CASSSPGGVTQYF. DNA of the CDR3: TGTGCCAGCAGCTCCCCCGGGGGGGTGACCCAGTACTTC.

V and J are TRBV20-1 and TRBJ2-7, with D possibly TRBD1 on 5 matching bases. CDR3 length equals 10 residues. Germline V gives CDR1 DFQATT, CDR2 SNEGSKA (reference sequence). Trimming took 3 bases from V and 5 from J, leaving 5 bases between them. CDR3 sequence: CSASRDEQYF. As DNA, the CDR3 is TGCAGTGCTAGCAGGGACGAGCAGTACTTC.

The chain links TRBV7-9 to TRBJ1-6; D possibly corresponds to TRBD1 (5 bases). V was trimmed by 5 bases and J by 11 bases, leaving 16 bases between them. CDR1 is SEHNR and CDR2 is FQNEAQ in the germline V gene (reference sequence). The CDR3 is 14 amino acids. Written as DNA, the CDR3 is TGTGCCAGCAGCCCCCAGGGTTCGAGGACACCCCTCCACTTT. Its translation: CASSPQGSRTPLHF.

This chain joins TRBV28 and TRBJ2-1; D possibly corresponds to TRBD1 (6 bases). The length of the CDR3 is 13 residues. Germline CDR1 is MDHEN and CDR2 is SYDVKM. The V and J ends lost 7 bases and 7 bases respectively, with 14 bases between them. The CDR3 reads CASMYFQGNEQFF. The CDR3 nucleotides are TGTGCCAGCATGTACTTTCAGGGGAATGAGCAGTTCTTC.

This chain uses TRBV4-3 with TRBJ2-3; D is undetermined. The length of the CDR3 is 16 residues. Between the trimmed V and J ends, which lost 3 bases and 6 bases, there was a span of 19 bases. Germline CDR1 and CDR2: LGHNA and YSLEER. The CDR3 is CASSQSTGGSWDTQYF. The CDR3 nucleotides are TGCGCCAGCAGCCAGTCCACCGGCGGTTCGTGGGATACGCAGTATTTT.

As for this clone: The sample contains more than one DNA sequence encoding this CDR3. The chain joins TRBV6-5 to TRBJ2-7, with D possibly TRBD1 on 5 matching bases. The V gene's germline CDR1 is MNHEY and CDR2 SVGAGI. This CDR3 has 14 amino acids. The ends were cut back, 2 bases at V and 2 bases at J, with 10 bases in the middle. The CDR3 loop is CASSYGQGTYEQYF. CDR3 nucleotides: TGTGCCAGCAGTTACGGCCAGGGAACCTACGAGCAGTACTTC.

Comment on this clone: The sample has other DNA sequences that encode this CDR3 too. The rearrangement links TRBV30 to TRBJ1-5; 8 nucleotides agree with TRBD1. Trimming removed 1 base from V and 5 bases from J; junction bases left unmatched: 1. The CDR3 totals 13 residues. Germline-derived CDR1 and CDR2 are GTSNPN and SVGIG (reference sequence). In DNA form, the CDR3 reads TGTGCCTGGAGTGCAGGGGGCGATCAGCCCCAGCATTTT. Translating gives CAWSAGGDQPQHF. Supplemented by reference TRBV30 and TRBJ1-5, the full variable domain reads SQTIHQWPATLVQPVGSPLSLECTVEGTSNPNLYWYRQAAGRGLQLLFYSVGIGQISSEVPQNLSASRPQDRQFILSSKKLLLSDSGFYLCAWSAGGDQPQHFGDGTRLSIL.

This clone was seen once. The chain has TRBV30 and TRBJ1-2; weak D call: TRBD1 (5 bases). Germline assignment: CDR1 GTSNPN and CDR2 SVGIG (reference sequence). V lost 0 bases, J lost 4 bases, and 9 bases lay in between. The CDR3 has 13 amino acids. The CDR3: CAWSVQELYGYTF. In nucleotides, the CDR3 is TGTGCCTGGAGTGTACAGGAACTCTATGGCTACACCTTC.

This sequence joins TRBV5-4 and TRBJ1-6; D gene unclear. This CDR3 is 13 amino acids long. Germline CDR1 and CDR2: SGHNT and YYREEE (reference sequence). V gave up 0 bases and J gave up 11 bases, with 9 bases separating them. This chain's CDR3 is CASSLESFPPLHF. CDR3 coding DNA: TGTGCCAGCAGCTTGGAATCCTTCCCACCCCTCCACTTT.

The J gene is TRBJ1-3, the V gene TRBV5-8; D may be TRBD1 (6 bases). The CDR3 is 15 amino acids. Germline CDR1 is SGHTS and CDR2 is YDEGEE. V was trimmed by 4 bases and J by 0 bases, leaving 11 bases between them. The CDR3, as DNA: TGTGCCAGCAGCGAACAGGGTTACTCTGGAAACACCATATATTTT. Protein product: CASSEQGYSGNTIYF. The full variable domain, with the rest looked up from reference TRBV5-8 and TRBJ1-3, is EAGVTQSPTHLIKTRGQQATLRCSPISGHTSVYWYQQALGLGLQFLLWYDEGEERNRGNFPPRFSGRQFPNYSSELNVNALELEDSALYLCASSEQGYSGNTIYFGEGSWLTVV.

The chain is built from TRBV19 and TRBJ1-6; a possible D gene is TRBD1 (5 bases). This CDR3 spans 14 amino acids. With 6 bases removed from V and 10 bases from J, the gap between germline ends came to 16 bases. Looked up from germline, CDR1 is LNHDA and CDR2 is SQIVND (reference sequence). The CDR3 protein is CASRDRIPPSPLHF. CDR3 coding DNA: TGTGCCAGTAGAGACAGAATTCCGCCATCACCCCTCCACTTT.

The chain couples TRBV19 to TRBJ1-3, with D possibly matching TRBD1 (5 bases). The germline gives CDR1 LNHDA, CDR2 SQIVND (reference sequence). The length of the CDR3 is 15 residues. Trimming removed 5 bases at V and 0 bases at J, with 11 bases between. DNA of the CDR3: TGTGCCAGTAGTGCCTACAGGACCTCTGGAAACACCATATATTTT. Protein: CASSAYRTSGNTIYF.

To note about this clone: Other DNA sequences in the same sample also yield this CDR3. The V gene is TRBV19, the J gene TRBJ1-5; perhaps TRBD1 as D (6 bases). Trimming left V 0 bases short and J 5 bases short, with 8 bases between. The CDR3 is 14 residues long. Looked up from germline, CDR1 is LNHDA and CDR2 is SQIVND (reference sequence). The CDR3 bases are TGTGCCAGTAGTATAGAGCCAGGGGATCAGCCCCAGCATTTT. It codes for CASSIEPGDQPQHF.

The CDR3 region is CASSLGPSGGAGELFF. The CDR3 DNA is TGTGCCAGCAGCTTGGGCCCTAGCGGGGGGGCCGGGGAGCTGTTTTTT. The gene calls are TRBV5-4 and TRBJ2-2; 12 bases fit TRBD2. CDR3 length: 16 amino acids. The junction had 3 bases not matched to a gene; V was cut back by 0 bases and J by 6 bases. Germline V CDR1 and CDR2: SGHNT, YYREEE (reference sequence).

CDR3 amino acids: CAISDLAGTYEQYF. The CDR3 DNA is TGTGCCATCAGTGACCTAGCGGGAACCTACGAGCAGTACTTC. The chain has TRBV10-3 and TRBJ2-7; 9 nucleotides match TRBD2. J lost 2 bases, V lost 3 bases, and 2 bases had no gene match. CDR3 length: 14 residues. Germline V gives CDR1 ENHRY, CDR2 SYGVKD.

This chain uses TRBV7-2 with TRBJ2-1, with D possibly TRBD2 on 6 matching bases. V lost 4 bases, J lost 8 bases, and 18 bases lay in between. Germline V gives CDR1 SGHTA, CDR2 FQGNSA. CDR3 length equals 15 residues. The CDR3 loop reads CASSSPFTSSDEQFF. CDR3 DNA: TGTGCCAGCAGCTCGCCATTTACTAGCAGCGATGAGCAGTTCTTC.

The chain carries TRBV18 and TRBJ1-5; 8 nucleotides agree with TRBD1. Germline V gene sequence: CDR1 KGHSH, CDR2 LQKENI. J gave up 3 bases and V 8 bases, and 9 bases lay outside the gene matches. The CDR3 is 15 amino acids. CDR3 in amino acids: CASQKGGQDNQPQHF. The CDR3 region has the DNA TGTGCCAGCCAAAAGGGGGGACAGGACAATCAGCCCCAGCATTTT.

The chain uses TRBV30 and TRBJ2-5; 7 positions match TRBD2. The CDR3 extends over 13 amino acids. CDR1 is GTSNPN, CDR2 SVGIG, per germline (reference sequence). The trim removed 5 bases at V and 2 bases at J, leaving 5 bases unmatched. This chain's CDR3 is CAWGRGGQETQYF. CDR3 nucleotide sequence: TGTGCCTGGGGGAGGGGAGGGCAAGAGACCCAGTACTTC.

In its sample, this clone was seen once. V usage is TRBV29-1 and J usage is TRBJ1-4; D remains unclear. CDR1 and CDR2 from the germline V gene are SQVTM and ANQGSEA. This CDR3 has 11 amino acids. With 3 bases removed from V and 3 bases from J, the gap between germline ends came to 2 bases. The CDR3 coding sequence is TGCAGCGTTGACGCTAATGAAAAACTGTTTTTT. Encoded protein: CSVDANEKLFF.

V usage is TRBV19 and J usage is TRBJ2-1; 9 bases are shared with TRBD1. Per germline, CDR1 LNHDA and CDR2 SQIVND (reference sequence). V shed 3 bases and J 8 bases; nucleotides not matched to a gene: 8. The CDR3 is 15 amino acids. CDR3 nucleotides: TGTGCCAGTAGTATCACACGGGACAGGGTGGATGAGCAGTTCTTC. Its protein product is CASSITRDRVDEQFF.

V and J are TRBV5-6 and TRBJ2-5, with TRBD1 identical over 7 bases. Germline V gene sequence: CDR1 SGHDT, CDR2 YYEEEE. The CDR3 spans 13 residues. Trimming at V came to 2 bases and at J to 4 bases, leaving 2 bases not matched to a gene. The CDR3 reads CASSFGQVETQYF. CDR3 DNA sequence: TGTGCCAGCAGCTTTGGACAGGTAGAGACCCAGTACTTC.

V usage is TRBV9 and J usage is TRBJ1-1; a weak D match, TRBD1 (5 bases). V was cut by 4 bases and J by 3 bases, with 13 bases left in between. Germline CDR1 is SGDLS and CDR2 is YYNGEE. The CDR3 is 14 residues long. CDR3: CASSPRQGYTEAFF. The CDR3 DNA is TGTGCCAGCAGCCCTCGGCAGGGCTACACTGAAGCTTTCTTT. Together with reference TRBV9 and TRBJ1-1, the CDR3 gives the full variable domain: DSGVTQTPKHLITATGQRVTLRCSPRSGDLSVYWYQQSLDQGLQFLIQYYNGEERAKGNILERFSAQQFPDLHSELNLSSLELGDSALYFCASSPRQGYTEAFFGQGTRLTVV.

This chain connects TRBV9 to TRBJ2-7; TRBD1 matches 9 bases. The CDR3 consists of 15 residues. With 0 bases clipped from V and 3 bases from J, the junction kept 4 bases outside the gene matches. Germline CDR1 and CDR2: SGDLS and YYNGEE. The CDR3 nucleotides are TGTGCCAGCAGCGTAGAGGGGACAGGGCGCTACGAGCAGTACTTC. This translates into CASSVEGTGRYEQYF.

Regarding this clone: Other DNA sequences in the sample encode the same CDR3. The J gene is TRBJ2-7, the V gene TRBV7-2, with D possibly being TRBD2 (5 bases). Between the trimmed V and J ends, which lost 5 bases and 2 bases, there was a span of 7 bases. This CDR3 is 12 amino acids long. Germline CDR1 is SGHTA and CDR2 is FQGNSA. CDR3 in amino acids: CASSPGAYEQYF. The CDR3 coding sequence is TGTGCCAGCAGCCCCGGGGCCTACGAGCAGTACTTC. Combining the CDR3 with reference TRBV7-2 and TRBJ2-7 gives the whole variable domain GAGVSQSPSNKVTEKGKDVELRCDPISGHTALYWYRQSLGQGLEFLIYFQGNSAPDKSGLPSDRFSAERTGGSVSTLTIQRTQQEDSAVYLCASSPGAYEQYFGPGTRLTVT.

The V call is TRBV27, the J call TRBJ2-1, with TRBD2 matching 15 bases. This CDR3 comprises 18 residues. J was trimmed by 0 bases and V by 7 bases; bases with no gene match: 7. CDR1 and CDR2 from the germline V gene are MNHEY and SMNVEV (reference sequence). The CDR3, as DNA: TGTGCCAGCACCACGGGACTAGCGGGAGGTCGCTCCTACAATGAGCAGTTCTTC. It encodes CASTTGLAGGRSYNEQFF.